This T cell receptor beta chain was recorded in a study of blood T cells in healthy people across ages (dated by TCRdb to the mid-2010s). Context from the whole study: Template switching captured roughly one uniquely barcoded TCR beta cDNA molecule per two T cells in model experiments. For two donors (one aged 18 to 29 and one aged 80 or older), the study analyzed two additional independent replicas of 1 million unique cDNA reads from the same blood draw. Donors were grouped into four age groups: young (average roughly 15 years), middle-aged (approximately 41), aged (about 59) and long-lived (about 89). To avoid experimental bias, donors of different ages were randomly spread across the sequencing lanes. To track age-related changes in TCR beta repertoire diversity, the study relied on deep sequencing normalized with unique cDNA molecular identifiers. Results and caveats for the whole study, not just this receptor: Estimates of total diversity based on one million sequenced T cells were considered lower bounds and underestimates. The percentage of naive T cells measured by flow cytometry correlated strongly with observed TCR beta diversity. Compared with the aged group, the long-lived group had more naive CD4+ T cells, fewer expanded clones and increased TCR diversity, a pattern suggesting age selection. Because donor CMV infection status was unknown, age-related changes in expanded clonotypes were potentially confounded. Observed TCR beta diversity per million T cells fell roughly linearly with age, and a significant reduction was already apparent by age about 38. Since profiling was done on bulk unsorted PBMCs, naive and antigen-experienced compartments could not be conclusively compared.

The donors were 40 or so Caucasian individuals from Russia, aged roughly 6 to 95 years, who were systemically healthy. Each donor gave around 9.9 milliliters of peripheral blood, collected into EDTA-treated Vacutainer tubes. Ficoll-Paque density-gradient centrifugation was used to isolate PBMCs, with at least 6 million per sample. Total RNA was extracted from PBMCs with Trizol reagent, with at least 5 micrograms obtained per sample. The percentages of naive CD45RAhigh/CD27high T cells were determined by flow cytometry on a PBMC aliquot from every donor. The CDR3 is made up of 15 amino acids, end residues included. The germline V gene (reference sequence) provides CDR1 SEHNR and CDR2 FQNEAQ. Receptor libraries were prepared by 5' RACE. These reads were obtained on an Illumina HiSeq 2500. A second roughly 7 to 11 cycle PCR used a sample-barcoded 5' primer and a J-beta primer mix. A unique molecular identifier was introduced onto each TCR beta cDNA molecule by a template-switch 5' adaptor carrying 12 random nucleotides. Each sample yielded at least 2.5 million CDR3-containing paired-end reads. First-strand cDNA was synthesized from all RNA with the Mint cDNA synthesis kit, primed by a TRBC-specific oligonucleotide. After uracil-DNA glycosylase treatment, a first 18-cycle PCR used universal primers M1SS and BC2_uni_R on all cDNA. The original pipeline was this. Each sample was normalized by randomly selecting 1 million high-quality reads, each carrying a distinct molecular identifier. Instead of being binned into consensus sequences, reads that shared molecular identifiers were thrown out. MiTCR, run with a Q25 quality threshold and the strictest error-elimination algorithm, handled CDR3 identification, clonotype clustering and error correction. A nonparametric unseen species model with Euler transformation was used to estimate a lower bound on total TCR beta diversity. Using fastp at Q25 and MiXCR, TCRdb reprocessed the public reads and kept productive beta chains. Every CDR3 protein is listed once, alongside the most common genes and DNA of its rows. These V and J calls are TCRdb output, not the study's own analysis. The sample table holds hundreds of thousands of distinct CDR3 sequences, of which approximately 30% were seen once. The ten most abundant clones make up 15% to 19% of the sample.

About this clonotype: Its antigen is currently not known. This CDR3 is missing its conserved last phenylalanine or tryptophan, likely due to a read error. Because the CDR3's place on the DNA is in doubt, the DNA is left out and the CDR3 is given as listed by TCRdb.

Rearrangement joined TRBV7-9 to TRBJ2-1; the table's D call of TRBD2 was not tested on the DNA. Source material: blood. This sequence originates from a woman older than 75 in good health. This receptor carries the CDR3 CASSLAAGGLDEQFS.